The 28 T cell receptor beta chains below all came from one sample that was sequenced in a study of CD8 T cells in Susac syndrome. When the RNA was reverse transcribed, random hexamers were used with an input of roughly 0.5 to 1 ug. TCRdb analysed the immunoSEQ multiplex PCR reads with MiXCR anew, one entry per CDR3 protein. This table has 150,000 to 200,000 distinct CDR3 sequences, around 96% appearing once. The sequenced sample consisted of CD8+ T cells from PBMCs. These receptors all stem from a human donor with multiple sclerosis.

V gene TRBV24-1 combines with J gene TRBJ2-3; maybe TRBD2 (6 bases). CDR1 KGHDR and CDR2 SFDVKD come from the germline V gene. CDR3 size: 14 residues. Trimming shortened V by 3 bases and J by 6 bases, and 12 bases separated the two germline ends. The CDR3 DNA reads TGTGCCACCAGTGATCCTACCCTAGCGGATACGCAGTATTTT. Translated, it gives CATSDPTLADTQYF.

V usage is TRBV29-1 and J usage is TRBJ2-3; D gene ambiguous. Germline V lookup: CDR1 SQVTM, CDR2 ANQGSEA. With 5 bases removed from V and 1 base from J, the gap between germline ends came to 7 bases. The CDR3 is made up of 12 amino acids. The CDR3 DNA sequence: TGCAGCGTTCCCCGGGGCACAGATACGCAGTATTTT. Its translation: CSVPRGTDTQYF.

The rearrangement joins TRBV30 to TRBJ1-2, with 7 bases lining up with TRBD1. The CDR3 has 17 amino acids. Trimming at V came to 2 bases and at J to 3 bases, leaving 15 bases not matched to a gene. Germline CDR1 GTSNPN, CDR2 SVGIG (reference sequence). In nucleotides, the CDR3 is TGTGCCTGGAGTTCCTTGGCCAGGGGGTCCTACGACTATGGCTACACCTTC. Amino acids: CAWSSLARGSYDYGYTF.

This clonotype was seen only a few times. The CDR3 bases are TGCAGCGCCGGGGACTCTTTTTACGAGCAGTACTTC. It specifies CSAGDSFYEQYF. The chain combines TRBV29-1 with TRBJ2-7, with D possibly TRBD2 on 6 matching bases. In germline, CDR1 is SQVTM, CDR2 ANQGSEA. The CDR3 is 12 residues long. V was shortened by 7 bases and J by 4 bases, with 14 bases between the two germline ends.

V is TRBV28 and J is TRBJ1-1; possibly TRBD1 for D (6 bases). V gave up 5 bases and J gave up 3 bases, with 16 bases separating them. This CDR3 comprises 15 residues. Germline V gene lookup returns CDR1 MDHEN and CDR2 SYDVKM. CDR3 sequence (DNA): TGTGCCAGCAGTGCCCCACCACAGGGCTACACTGAAGCTTTCTTT. Its translation is CASSAPPQGYTEAFF.

This clonotype came up once. CDR3 loop: CASGFVGGYTF. CDR3 sequence (DNA): TGTGCTAGTGGTTTCGTGGGTGGCTACACCTTC. The chain combines TRBV12-5 with TRBJ1-2; D gene unclear. The germline V gene encodes CDR1 LGHNT and CDR2 FRNRAP. CDR3 size: 11 residues. The V end was cut by 3 bases, the J end by 7 bases, with 6 bases between. Drawing the rest from reference TRBV12-5 and TRBJ1-2, the complete variable domain is DARVTQTPRHKVTEMGQEVTMRCQPILGHNTVFWYRQTMMQGLELLAYFRNRAPLDDSGMPKDRFSAEMPDATLATLKIQPSEPRDSAVYFCASGFVGGYTFGSGTRLTVV.

This chain uses TRBV27 with TRBJ1-2; D remains ambiguous. The germline V gene encodes CDR1 MNHEY and CDR2 SMNVEV (reference sequence). The CDR3 totals 13 residues. Deletions cut 6 bases from V and 6 bases from J, with 14 bases between. In nucleotides, the CDR3 is TGTGCCAGCAGCCGAGCAGGCGGGAATGGCTACACCTTC. Encoded protein: CASSRAGGNGYTF.

The chain combines TRBV9 with TRBJ2-7, with D perhaps matching TRBD1 or TRBD2 (5 bases each). The germline V and J ends were trimmed by 1 base and 5 bases, with 10 bases remaining between them. CDR1 is SGDLS, CDR2 YYNGEE, per germline. The CDR3 is 13 amino acids. The CDR3 spells CASSVFRDDEQYF. The CDR3 region has the DNA TGTGCCAGCAGCGTATTCAGGGACGACGAGCAGTACTTC.

The V gene is TRBV24-1, the J gene TRBJ2-5, with TRBD1 identical over 9 bases. V dropped 7 bases and J dropped 5; count of bases not matched to a gene: 7. In germline, CDR1 is KGHDR, CDR2 SFDVKD. CDR3 length: 14 residues. The CDR3 region has the DNA TGTGCCACCAGCCAAACAGGGGGCCAGGAGACCCAGTACTTC. Residues: CATSQTGGQETQYF.

The V and J genes are TRBV29-1 and TRBJ2-5; 13 bases line up with TRBD2. The J segment lost 4 bases and the V segment lost 6 bases, leaving 17 bases of the junction unmatched. The germline CDR1 and CDR2 sequences are SQVTM and ANQGSEA. The CDR3 has 18 residues. The CDR3 loop reads CSVGGGIRLAGGIETQYF. CDR3 DNA sequence: TGCAGCGTGGGGGGAGGAATTCGACTAGCGGGAGGAATAGAGACCCAGTACTTC.

The V call is TRBV28, the J call TRBJ1-1; D is undetermined. With 5 bases removed from V and 0 bases from J, the gap between germline ends came to 4 bases. There are 12 residues in the CDR3. Germline-derived CDR1 and CDR2 are MDHEN and SYDVKM. The chain's CDR3 is CASSRMNTEAFF. CDR3 in DNA: TGTGCCAGCAGTCGGATGAACACTGAAGCTTTCTTT.

The chain links TRBV2 to TRBJ2-7, with unresolved D. Trimming removed 10 bases from V and 2 bases from J, with 12 bases in between. Germline V gives CDR1 SNHLY, CDR2 FYNNEI. The CDR3 length is 12 residues. The DNA for the CDR3 is TGTGCCATCGCCGTGAAGGCCTACGAGCAGTACTTC. Translated, it gives CAIAVKAYEQYF.

This rearrangement joins TRBV21-1 to TRBJ2-7; the table assigns TRBD2, which was not confirmed against the DNA. TRBV21-1 is an annotated pseudogene. The CDR3 runs 16 residues. CDR3 protein: CASSKQTGGLPYEQYF. CDR3 DNA sequence: TGTGCCAGCAGCAAACAAACGGGGGGACTACCCTACGAGCAGTACTTC.

The V gene is TRBV20-1, the J gene TRBJ2-1; D could derive from TRBD1 or TRBD2 (5 bases each). This CDR3 has 15 residues. The V end was cut by 2 bases, the J end by 3 bases, with 14 bases between. In germline, CDR1 is DFQATT, CDR2 SNEGSKA (reference sequence). CDR3 sequence: CSARLREMNYNEQFF. The CDR3 bases are TGCAGTGCTAGACTCAGGGAGATGAACTACAATGAGCAGTTCTTC.

This clonotype has only one observation. V is TRBV7-9 and J is TRBJ1-2; D is unclear. Germline values: CDR1 SEHNR, CDR2 FQNEAQ (reference sequence). V shed 3 bases and J shed 4 bases, with 15 bases lying between them. The CDR3 is 15 amino acids. CDR3 region: CASSFIDGSGYGYTF. The CDR3 region has the DNA TGTGCCAGCAGCTTCATTGACGGATCAGGCTATGGCTACACCTTC.

The CDR3 sequence: CSVENGAVGYTF. In DNA, the CDR3 is TGCAGCGTTGAAAACGGGGCTGTTGGCTACACCTTC. V and J are TRBV29-1 and TRBJ1-2, with D possibly being TRBD1 (5 bases). The germline V gene encodes CDR1 SQVTM and CDR2 ANQGSEA. V was clipped by 2 bases and J by 7 bases, with 11 bases between them. The CDR3 loop spans 12 amino acids.

This clonotype is a singleton in its sample. The chain has TRBV7-9 and TRBJ2-1, with no clear D. V lost 3 bases and J lost 10, with 13 bases in between. CDR1 is SEHNR and CDR2 is FQNEAQ in the germline V gene (reference sequence). The CDR3 is 13 amino acids. The CDR3 bases are TGTGCCAGCAGCTTTCTTCCCCAACGAGAGCAGTTCTTC. Translation: CASSFLPQREQFF.

The rearrangement links TRBV4-1 to TRBJ2-3; TRBD1 might be the D (6 bases). The CDR3 is 16 residues long. V was cut by 0 bases and J by 11 bases, with 21 bases left in between. In germline, CDR1 is MGHRA, CDR2 YSYEKL. In nucleotides, the CDR3 is TGCGCCAGCAGCCAAGATAGGGGGACCACAAGGTTTGAGCAGTATTTT. Translating it yields CASSQDRGTTRFEQYF.

CDR3 amino acids: CSVEDGPGDGADTQYF. In DNA form, the CDR3 reads TGCAGCGTTGAAGATGGTCCAGGGGATGGCGCAGATACGCAGTATTTT. V is TRBV29-1 and J is TRBJ2-3, with a possible D match to TRBD1 (6 bases). The CDR3 extends over 16 amino acids. Germline V gene sequence: CDR1 SQVTM, CDR2 ANQGSEA. V lost 0 bases, J lost 4 bases, and 17 bases lay in between.

This clonotype was found once. V gene TRBV28 combines with J gene TRBJ2-7; D gene uncertain. V lost 7 bases, J lost 5 bases, and 15 bases lay in between. This CDR3 has 13 residues. The germline V gene encodes CDR1 MDHEN and CDR2 SYDVKM. CDR3 loop: CASTKVMDNEQYF. CDR3 bases: TGTGCCAGCACGAAAGTTATGGATAACGAGCAGTACTTC.

Only a few counts were recorded for this clonotype. The chain links TRBV28 to TRBJ2-1; 8 bases line up with TRBD1. J gave up 5 bases and V 3 bases, and 0 bases lay outside the gene matches. The germline CDR1 and CDR2 sequences are MDHEN and SYDVKM. The CDR3 contains 13 residues. The CDR3 DNA sequence: TGTGCCAGCAGTTTGACAGGGGACAATGAGCAGTTCTTC. It specifies CASSLTGDNEQFF.

V gene TRBV19 combines with J gene TRBJ1-5, with D perhaps matching TRBD1 (5 bases). CDR3 size: 16 residues. CDR1 LNHDA and CDR2 SQIVND come from the germline V gene (reference sequence). Trimming cost V 2 bases and J 0 bases, with 11 bases left between them. CDR3 in DNA: TGTGCCAGTAGTATACCGGGGCTCACTAGCAATCAGCCCCAGCATTTT. Protein: CASSIPGLTSNQPQHF.

The CDR3 is CASTVGASTGEQFF. The CDR3 bases are TGTGCCAGCACCGTTGGGGCGTCGACAGGTGAGCAGTTCTTC. This chain joins TRBV28 and TRBJ2-1; perhaps TRBD1 as D (6 bases). Germline CDR1 MDHEN, CDR2 SYDVKM. V lost 7 bases and J lost 9, with 19 bases in between. CDR3 length: 14 residues.

This clonotype was seen only a few times. The genes are TRBV14 and TRBJ1-2, with 10 positions matching TRBD1. V gave up 6 bases and J gave up 8 bases; unmatched junction bases: 6. Looked up from germline, CDR1 is SGHDN and CDR2 is FVKESK. CDR3 length: 13 residues. CDR3 in DNA: TGTGCCAGCAGTTTGGGACAGGGGTACGGCTACACCTTC. It specifies CASSLGQGYGYTF.

The CDR3 is CASIVQGYTF. The CDR3 bases are TGTGCCAGCATCGTTCAGGGCTACACCTTC. This chain connects TRBV2 to TRBJ1-2; D not resolved. V lost 7 bases and J 8 bases, leaving 8 bases between the germline ends. CDR1 SNHLY and CDR2 FYNNEI come from the germline V gene. This CDR3 contains 10 residues.

The V call is TRBV6-5, the J call TRBJ2-7; TRBD2 matches at 11 bases. Germline CDR1 and CDR2: MNHEY and SVGAGI. The length of the CDR3 is 18 residues. Trimming took 2 bases from V and 4 from J; bases not matched to a gene: 13. CDR3 loop: CASSYGLAGGSNQYEQYF. The CDR3, as DNA: TGTGCCAGCAGTTACGGCCTAGCGGGAGGATCAAACCAGTACGAGCAGTACTTC.

The V gene is TRBV27, the J gene TRBJ2-1; TRBD1 or TRBD2 may be the D gene (5 bases each). The CDR3 loop spans 13 amino acids. The germline gives CDR1 MNHEY, CDR2 SMNVEV (reference sequence). Trimming left V 1 base short and J 7 bases short, with 8 bases between. The CDR3: CASSLWGTNEQFF. Here the CDR3 DNA reads TGTGCCAGCAGTTTATGGGGGACGAATGAGCAGTTCTTC.

The chain is built from TRBV30 and TRBJ2-7; possibly TRBD1 or TRBD2 for D (5 bases each). Germline V gene data show CDR1 as GTSNPN and CDR2 as SVGIG (reference sequence). This CDR3 is 16 amino acids long. V dropped 0 bases and J dropped 3 bases, with 18 bases sitting between them. The CDR3, as DNA: TGTGCCTGGAGTGTAGTGAGGGGCCGCTCCAGCTACGAGCAGTACTTC. It specifies CAWSVVRGRSSYEQYF.